Below, 7 T cell receptor beta chains from the same sample are listed, as sequenced in a study of T cell repertoires in cytomegalovirus infection. TCRdb re-derived calls from the reads in MiXCR, one entry per CDR3 protein. The repertoire includes some 900,000 distinct CDR3 sequences, approximately 32% of them detected once, and roughly an eighth sits in the top ten. These TCRs' antigens remain unknown. The sequences come from cultured CD8+ T cells from PBMCs, collected from culture after CMV antigen stimulation. The receptors originated from a human donor in good health (CMV status not recorded). Some clones in this sample may be carry-over from other donors' samples.

Comment on this clonotype: Given a much more abundant clone one base away, this may be a read error. The CDR3 nucleotides read TGTGCCAGCAGCGAGGGACTAGCGGGGGCCACCGGGGAGCTGTTTTTT. This translates into CASSEGLAGATGELFF. The chain uses TRBV7-2 and TRBJ2-2, with 14 bases fitting TRBD2. This CDR3 has 16 amino acids. Germline assignment: CDR1 SGHTA and CDR2 FQGNSA. V dropped 5 bases and J dropped 4; count of bases not matched to a gene: 3.

A note on this clonotype: A much bigger clone sits one base away, suggesting this may be a read error. The chain links TRBV7-4 to TRBJ2-1; D is ambiguous. The CDR3 has 12 amino acids. V lost 7 bases to trimming and J lost 7 bases, with 11 bases between them. Germline V gene lookup returns CDR1 SGHVT and CDR2 SQSDAQ. This chain's CDR3 is CASNNPGNEQFF. The CDR3 region has the DNA TGTGCCAGCAACAACCCTGGGAATGAGCAGTTCTTC.

This CDR3 is CSVEAPHTEAFF. The CDR3 coding sequence is TGCAGCGTTGAAGCCCCCCATACTGAAGCTTTCTTT. The gene calls are TRBV29-1 and TRBJ1-1; D ambiguous. The CDR3 totals 12 residues. Germline V gene sequence: CDR1 SQVTM, CDR2 ANQGSEA. V was trimmed by 1 base and J by 5 bases, leaving 8 bases between them.

In its sample, this clonotype was seen many times. DNA for the CDR3: TGCGCCAGCAGTGAATTCAGGGTGCAAGAGACCCAGTACTTC. It translates to CASSEFRVQETQYF. The chain joins TRBV10-2 to TRBJ2-5, with D perhaps TRBD1 (5 bases). V was shortened by 3 bases and J by 2 bases, with 10 bases between the two germline ends. Germline V gives CDR1 WSHSY, CDR2 SAAADI. There are 14 residues in the CDR3.

J is TRBJ1-1 and V is TRBV27; TRBD1 matches 7 bases. The germline V gene encodes CDR1 MNHEY and CDR2 SMNVEV (reference sequence). The CDR3 runs to 14 residues. The ends lost 3 bases at V and 3 bases at J; junction bases unmatched: 4. The CDR3 region is CASSLGQPHTEAFF. CDR3 DNA: TGTGCCAGCAGTTTGGGACAGCCTCACACTGAAGCTTTCTTT.

As regards this clonotype: The conserved final phenylalanine or tryptophan is absent from the CDR3, which likely points to a read error. The chain uses TRBV5-6 and TRBJ2-1; TRBD1 agrees at 8 bases. V dropped 3 bases and J dropped 6; count of bases not matched to a gene: 8. The CDR3 length is 15 residues. Germline V gives CDR1 SGHDT, CDR2 YYEEEE. As DNA, the CDR3 is TGTGCCAGCAGCTCAGGACAGGGCGGTTTCAATGAGCAGTTCCTC. Protein sequence: CASSSGQGGFNEQFL.

This clonotype occurred a few times. The V and J genes are TRBV5-1 and TRBJ1-2; no definite D call. V lost 3 bases and J 8 bases, leaving 14 bases between the germline ends. The CDR3 extends over 13 amino acids. Germline V lookup: CDR1 SGHRS, CDR2 YFSETQ. As DNA, the CDR3 is TGCGCCAGCAGCTCGACCGAACCGAGGGGCTACACCTTC. Translating it yields CASSSTEPRGYTF. The variable domain in full, with the rest retrieved from reference TRBV5-1 and TRBJ1-2, is KAGVTQTPRYLIKTRGQQVTLSCSPISGHRSVSWYQQTPGQGLQFLFEYFSETQRNKGNFPGRFSGRQFSNSRSEMNVSTLELGDSALYLCASSSTEPRGYTFGSGTRLTVV.